The 9 T cell receptor beta chains listed next were all sequenced from one sample in a study of cytomegalovirus exposure and HLA in healthy donors. The primer mix had 60 Vbeta and 13 Jbeta primers. Profiled with immunoSEQ multiplex PCR; TCRdb holds only in-frame clones, not every one. The sample records some 98,000 clones, approximately 77% being singletons. Sequences were obtained from PBMCs. All receptors derive from a female donor in good health and CMV-seronegative.

V usage is TRBV6-5 and J usage is TRBJ2-3, with D possibly TRBD1 on 6 matching bases. Per the germline V gene, CDR1 is MNHEY and CDR2 is SVGAGI. Trimming took 2 bases from V and 8 from J, leaving 20 bases between them. The CDR3 consists of 16 residues. CDR3 in amino acids: CASSYGGGARAGTQYF. For the CDR3, the DNA is TGTGCCAGCAGTTACGGTGGGGGCGCTCGGGCGGGTACGCAGTATTTT.

The rearrangement joins TRBV5-1 to TRBJ1-3; TRBD1 is a possible D gene (6 bases). The CDR3 totals 13 residues. Germline assignment: CDR1 SGHRS and CDR2 YFSETQ. The V end was cut by 4 bases, the J end by 4 bases, with 9 bases between. The CDR3 here is CASSRGGGNTIYF. Written as DNA, the CDR3 is TGCGCCAGCAGCCGGGGGGGCGGAAACACCATATATTTT.

V and J are TRBV7-2 and TRBJ1-2; D is uncertain. Looked up from germline, CDR1 is SGHTA and CDR2 is FQGNSA. The CDR3 contains 13 residues. V lost 5 bases and J 10 bases, leaving 17 bases between the germline ends. The CDR3 is CASSLALGSSYTF. CDR3 DNA sequence: TGTGCCAGCAGCCTCGCCCTGGGCAGTTCCTACACCTTC.

The chain employs TRBV7-9 and TRBJ2-4, with D possibly being TRBD2 (5 bases). The V and J ends lost 4 bases and 0 bases respectively, with 13 bases between them. Germline V CDR1 and CDR2: SEHNR, FQNEAQ (reference sequence). The length of the CDR3 is 16 residues. CDR3 sequence: CASSSGDGIAKNIQYF. The CDR3 DNA follows: TGTGCCAGCAGCTCCGGGGATGGGATAGCCAAAAACATTCAGTACTTC.

The rearrangement uses TRBV7-3 and TRBJ2-1; D possibly corresponds to TRBD1 (6 bases). Germline V lookup: CDR1 SGHTA, CDR2 FQGTGA. Trimming stripped 5 bases from V and 6 bases from J, with 14 bases between. The CDR3 has 14 amino acids. The CDR3 nucleotides are TGTGCCAGCAGCCCAAGACAGGCGAGCAATGAGCAGTTCTTC. Amino acids: CASSPRQASNEQFF. Full variable domain (missing parts from reference TRBV7-3 and TRBJ2-1): GAGVSQTPSNKVTEKGKYVELRCDPISGHTALYWYRQSLGQGPEFLIYFQGTGAADDSGLPNDRFFAVRPEGSVSTLKIQRTERGDSAVYLCASSPRQASNEQFFGPGTRLTVL.

The chain is built from TRBV2 and TRBJ2-1, with 10 bases that match TRBD2. J lost 9 bases, V lost 3 bases, and 8 bases had no gene match. The CDR3 extends over 15 amino acids. Germline CDR1 SNHLY, CDR2 FYNNEI. The CDR3 nucleotides read TGTGCCAGCAGTGATCGTCTAGCGGGAGTAGGTGAGCAGTTCTTC. It encodes CASSDRLAGVGEQFF.

V is TRBV15 and J is TRBJ2-7, with 9 nucleotides matching TRBD1. Losses at the gene ends were 5 bases for V and 4 bases for J; bases not matched to a gene: 3. Germline V gene lookup returns CDR1 LNHNV and CDR2 YYDKDF (reference sequence). The CDR3 consists of 13 residues. CDR3 DNA: TGTGCCACCAGCCCCGACAGGGGGTACGAGCAGTACTTC. This encodes CATSPDRGYEQYF.

This sequence joins TRBV7-9 and TRBJ2-3; 12 nucleotides line up with TRBD2. Germline V gene data show CDR1 as SEHNR and CDR2 as FQNEAQ (reference sequence). V lost 5 bases and J lost 0; bases outside the gene matches: 6. The CDR3 totals 17 residues. CDR3 residues: CASSRGLAGPSTDTQYF. The CDR3 DNA reads TGTGCCAGCAGCCGGGGACTAGCGGGTCCTAGCACAGATACGCAGTATTTT.

The chain uses TRBV15 and TRBJ2-7; 8 nucleotides agree with TRBD1. The germline V gene has CDR1 LNHNV and CDR2 YYDKDF (reference sequence). The J segment lost 0 bases and the V segment lost 3 bases, leaving 4 bases of the junction unmatched. CDR3 size: 15 residues. CDR3 sequence (DNA): TGTGCCACCAGCAGGGAGGACAGGGCCTCCTACGAGCAGTACTTC. Translation: CATSREDRASYEQYF.